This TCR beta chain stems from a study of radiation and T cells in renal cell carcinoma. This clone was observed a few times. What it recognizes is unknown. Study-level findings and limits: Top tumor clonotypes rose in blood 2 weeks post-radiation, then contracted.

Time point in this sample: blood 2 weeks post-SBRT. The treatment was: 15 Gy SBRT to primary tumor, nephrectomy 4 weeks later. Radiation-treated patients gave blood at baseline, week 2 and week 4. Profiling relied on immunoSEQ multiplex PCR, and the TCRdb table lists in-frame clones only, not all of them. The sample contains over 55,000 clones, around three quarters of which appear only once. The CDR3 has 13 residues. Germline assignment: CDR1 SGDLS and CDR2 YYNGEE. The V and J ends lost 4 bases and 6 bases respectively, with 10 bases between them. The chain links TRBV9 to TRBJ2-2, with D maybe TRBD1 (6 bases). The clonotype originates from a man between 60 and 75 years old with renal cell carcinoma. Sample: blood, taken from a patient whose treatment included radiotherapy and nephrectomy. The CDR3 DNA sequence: TGTGCCAGCAGCTACGAGGGGGCCGGGGAGCTGTTTTTT. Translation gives CASSYEGAGELFF.